The rows below give T cell receptor beta chains drawn from one sample of a study of monozygotic twins with inflammatory bowel disease. TCRdb reanalyzed the 5' RACE reads, giving one entry per CDR3 protein sequence and no DNA. This sample contains about 170,000 distinct CDR3 sequences. The sample was blood. The receptors originated from a human donor with ulcerative colitis or Crohn's disease, or a healthy co-twin of an affected twin (not recorded which). Both conserved end residues are part of each CDR3. The order of the fields is V gene, J gene, CDR3 protein.

>TRBV20-1|TRBJ2-3
CSARDFREDRTDTQYF
>TRBV20-1|TRBJ2-1
CSARQQGGPYYPDEQFF
>TRBV5-1|TRBJ2-1
CASSLSTSNEQFF
>TRBV12-3/TRBV12-4|TRBJ2-3
CASCLSGSADTQYF
>TRBV7-6|TRBJ2-5
CASSLGPSLETQYF
>TRBV2|TRBJ2-1
CASSKLVSDNEQFF
>TRBV11-2|TRBJ1-1
CASSLLTGMSPEAFF
>TRBV20-1|TRBJ2-2
CSASGRYTGELFF
>TRBV11-3|TRBJ1-1
CASSLKQGHTEAFF
>TRBV19|TRBJ2-6
CASNLPGTGANVLTF
>TRBV3-1|TRBJ2-1
CASSQGFGGEQFF
>TRBV10-3|TRBJ1-1
CAIDAQSGNTEAFF
>TRBV5-8|TRBJ2-7
CASSDRDRDYEQYF
>TRBV6-5|TRBJ1-2
CASSDDIWGYTF
>TRBV7-2|TRBJ2-2
CASSHMAGELFF
>TRBV7-6|TRBJ2-1
CASSLGLAGDNEQFF
>TRBV6-5|TRBJ2-1
CASSYESDGHNEQFF
>TRBV12-3/TRBV12-4|TRBJ2-3
CASNPGLARVNTQYF
>TRBV20-1|TRBJ2-3
CSARIPLAGSTDTQYF
>TRBV5-1|TRBJ2-5
CASSSGSVTGGRSWETQYF
>TRBV5-6|TRBJ2-1
CASSYRTSGRRDEQFF
>TRBV29-1|TRBJ1-4
CSVEDRDEKLFF
>TRBV19|TRBJ1-4
CASALDSYNEKLFF
>TRBV6-4|TRBJ2-3
CASSTVGGRLADRLRTDTQYF
>TRBV29-1|TRBJ2-3
CSVCPHLAGGKDTQYF
>TRBV12-5|TRBJ2-2
CASGLILGRAIGELFF
>TRBV7-8|TRBJ2-1
CASSLGAGENEQFF
>TRBV7-2|TRBJ2-7
CASSQLPGTGLEQYF
>TRBV9|TRBJ2-3
CASSAGQGTDTQYF
>TRBV10-3|TRBJ2-2
CAIRDPRDELFF
>TRBV20-1|TRBJ2-1
CSADLQKRDYNNEQFF
>TRBV16|TRBJ2-7
CASSPGPREQYF
>TRBV18|TRBJ2-7
CASSVGNMLFEQYF
>TRBV12-3/TRBV12-4|TRBJ1-4
CASSLRTPRDRVEKLFF
>TRBV10-3|TRBJ2-7
CAISEDSGTGGREQYF
>TRBV28|TRBJ2-1
CASTPRPVVNNEQFF
>TRBV6-2/TRBV6-3|TRBJ1-5
CASSSRVYVYQPQQF
>TRBV14|TRBJ2-1
CASSRGRTNIEQFF
>TRBV27|TRBJ2-1
CASSLGRLAFYNEQFF
>TRBV7-3|TRBJ2-3
CASSQSDTQYF
>TRBV20-1|TRBJ1-1
CSALDRGNTEAFF